Listed below are T cell receptor beta chains from one sample, sequenced in a study of T cell changes during pregnancy in multiple sclerosis. Repertoires were generated with immunoSEQ multiplex PCR, while TCRdb's copy carries only in-frame clones and drops some. The sample yields about 50,000 clones, around 90% seen once. The sample here was CD4+ T cells from peripheral blood mononuclear cells, taken after pregnancy. These receptors all come from a female donor in good health, enrolled as a control in a pregnancy study. Each CDR3 is given with its conserved first and last residue. A D gene is named only where the DNA matches it firmly. Clone size is given for some rows only: seen once, a few or many times, or a class if the clone is expanded.

TRBV6-1,TRBD1,-,TRBJ2-1,TGTGCCAGCAGTGAGGGGACAGGGGGCAGGGGGAATGAGCAGTTCTTC,CASSEGTGGRGNEQFF
TRBV7-2,-,-,TRBJ2-5,TGTGCCAGCAGCTTAGTCACCAGTCGAGAGACCCAGTACTTC,CASSLVTSRETQYF
TRBV5-5,TRBD2,-,TRBJ2-1,TGTGCCAGCATCACCTCCACTAGCGGCTCCTACAATGAGCAGTTCTTC,CASITSTSGSYNEQFF
TRBV11-2,-,-,TRBJ1-2,TGTGCCAGCAGCTTTTCCCCCCTCCTCGGCGGCTCTAACTATGGCTACACCTTC,CASSFSPLLGGSNYGYTF
TRBV30,-,-,TRBJ2-7,TGTGCCTGGAGTGGCGGGGGCCGTTCCTACGAGCAGTACTTC,CAWSGGGRSYEQYF
TRBV2,-,-,TRBJ1-4,TGTGCCAGCAGGGCGGGACCAACTAATGAAAAACTGTTTTTT,CASRAGPTNEKLFF
TRBV28,-,-,TRBJ1-1,TGTGCCAGCAGTTTGAGCACTGAAGCTTTCTTT,CASSLSTEAFF
TRBV7-2,-,-,TRBJ2-3,TGTGCCAGCAGCTTATCCTCAACGGGAGTGAAGGATACGCAGTATTTT,CASSLSSTGVKDTQYF
TRBV6-1,-,-,TRBJ2-2,TGTGCCAGCAGTGAAGGGTGGGGCAAGGTAGACGGGGAGCTGTTTTTT,CASSEGWGKVDGELFF
TRBV11-1,-,few,TRBJ1-2,TGTGCCAGCAGCTTCCGAGGTGGCTACACCTTC,CASSFRGGYTF
TRBV5-4,-,-,TRBJ2-1,TGTGCCAGCAGCCCGGGAGACCCAAACAATGAGCAGTTCTTC,CASSPGDPNNEQFF
TRBV25-1,TRBD1,once,TRBJ1-2,TGTGCCAGCAGTGAGCCGGGACAGTTGAAGGGCTACACCTTC,CASSEPGQLKGYTF
TRBV11-1,-,-,TRBJ2-1,TGTGCCAGCAGCTACCTCACTAGTACCAATGAGCAGTTCTTC,CASSYLTSTNEQFF
TRBV7-9,-,-,TRBJ2-1,TGTGCCAGCAGGCGGGCGGGACGGTCAGGGCCGGACGAGCAGTTCTTC,CASRRAGRSGPDEQFF
TRBV6-5,-,-,TRBJ1-6,TGTGCCAGCAGTTACCGGCTCAGGGCCTATAATTCACCCCTCCACTTT,CASSYRLRAYNSPLHF
TRBV6-1,TRBD1,-,TRBJ1-5,TGTGCCAGCAGCGATAGACAGGGTAGCAATCAGCCCCAGCATTTT,CASSDRQGSNQPQHF
TRBV7-8,TRBD1,once,TRBJ2-4,TGTGCCAGCAGCTTAGTATATTGGGAGCAGGGGGAACTAAAAAACATTCAGTACTTC,CASSLVYWEQGELKNIQYF
TRBV19,-,-,TRBJ2-5,TGTGCCAGTAGTATAGAAGCGGGTCTGTCCAAGAGAACCCAGTACTTC,CASSIEAGLSKRTQYF
TRBV5-1,-,-,TRBJ2-3,TGCGCCAGCAGCTTGTACGGAGATACGCAGTATTTT,CASSLYGDTQYF
TRBV30,TRBD2,-,TRBJ2-5,TGTGCCTGGAGTGCCGGGACTAGTGTTCAAGAGACCCAGTACTTC,CAWSAGTSVQETQYF
TRBV5-4,-,-,TRBJ2-1,TGTGCCAGCAGCTTGTCCGGACTCGAAAACCGCAATGAGCAGTTCTTC,CASSLSGLENRNEQFF
TRBV7-3,-,-,TRBJ2-1,TGTGCCAGCAGATCTTTTTTGACTGAGGGGGTAAATGAGCAGTTCTTC,CASRSFLTEGVNEQFF
TRBV30,-,-,TRBJ2-2,TGTGCCTGGACCCTAAGGGGGACGAACACCGGGGAGCTGTTTTTT,CAWTLRGTNTGELFF
TRBV9,-,-,TRBJ1-4,TGTGCCAGCAGCGTAGGGGGGCAGCTTAATGAAAAACTGTTTTTT,CASSVGGQLNEKLFF
TRBV6-1,-,-,TRBJ1-1,TGTGCCAGCAGTGGTTCAGGCGGGGTGAGAACTGAAGCTTTCTTT,CASSGSGGVRTEAFF
TRBV30,-,-,TRBJ1-1,TGTGCCTGGAGTGTATTTGGCGGCATGAACACTGAAGCTTTCTTT,CAWSVFGGMNTEAFF
TRBV4-1,-,-,TRBJ2-2,TGCGCCAGCAGCCAAGATGGGCCGCCGAACACCGGGGAGCTGTTTTTT,CASSQDGPPNTGELFF
TRBV28,-,once,TRBJ1-2,TGTGCCAGCAGTAACCGGACAGTTCCCTATGGCTACACCTTC,CASSNRTVPYGYTF
TRBV14,-,-,TRBJ1-5,TGTGCCAGCAGGGGAGGGAGTCAGCCCCAGCATTTT,CASRGGSQPQHF
TRBV6-6,-,few,TRBJ2-1,TGTGCCACCAGACTCGTACGACTCGATGAGCAGTTCTTC,CATRLVRLDEQFF
TRBV11-2,TRBD1,-,TRBJ1-4,TGTGCCAGCAGCTTCGGACAGGGAGGAAATGAAAAACTGTTTTTT,CASSFGQGGNEKLFF
TRBV6-4,-,-,TRBJ1-1,TGTGCCAGCAGTGACCGGAGGAACACTGAAGCTTTCTTT,CASSDRRNTEAFF
TRBV18,TRBD1,-,TRBJ2-7,TGTGCCAGCTCACCACAGTCGGGACAGGGCGATGCCGAGCAGTACTTC,CASSPQSGQGDAEQYF
TRBV9,TRBD2,-,TRBJ2-2,TGTGCCAGCAGCGTAGAACTAGCGGGAGTTTCCGGGGAGCTGTTTTTT,CASSVELAGVSGELFF
TRBV28,TRBD2,-,TRBJ2-3,TGTGCCAGCAGTACCCTAGCGGGAGGGGGGTCAGATACGCAGTATTTT,CASSTLAGGGSDTQYF
TRBV11-2,TRBD1,-,TRBJ1-2,TGTGCCAGCAGCCGGGACAGGGGGTTTTACACCTTC,CASSRDRGFYTF
TRBV4-2,-,-,TRBJ2-5,TGTGCCAGCAGCCAAGGCGGACAACAAGAGACCCAGTACTTC,CASSQGGQQETQYF
TRBV6-6,-,-,TRBJ2-2,TGTGCCAGCAGTCGCCTAGCGAACACCGGGGAGCTGTTTTTT,CASSRLANTGELFF
TRBV11-2,-,once,TRBJ2-7,TGTGCCAGCAGCTCCCAAATGAGGTACGAGCAGTACTTC,CASSSQMRYEQYF
TRBV6-1,TRBD1,-,TRBJ1-1,TGTGCCAGCACCGAGCAGGGGGCCCGTACTGAAGCTTTCTTT,CASTEQGARTEAFF
TRBV28,TRBD2,-,TRBJ2-7,TGTGCCAGCAGCCCCGGGACTAGCGGATCCTACGAGCAGTACTTC,CASSPGTSGSYEQYF
TRBV2,TRBD2,-,TRBJ2-3,TGTGCCAGCAGTGGTAGCGGGCGAGATACGCAGTATTTT,CASSGSGRDTQYF
TRBV9,-,once,TRBJ1-2,TGTGCCAGCAGCGTAGGGGGCGCAAACTATGGCTACACCTTC,CASSVGGANYGYTF
TRBV7-2,-,-,TRBJ1-1,TGTGCCAGCAGCTTTTACCAGGGGTCTGAAGCTTTCTTT,CASSFYQGSEAFF
TRBV7-2,TRBD1,-,TRBJ1-1,TGTGCCAGCAGCTCCGGACAGGGGGCCGGAGTCACTGAAGCTTTCTTT,CASSSGQGAGVTEAFF
TRBV14,TRBD1,-,TRBJ2-1,TGTGCCAGCAGCCAGAAGTTCGGGACAGGGTTCTACAATGAGCAGTTCTTC,CASSQKFGTGFYNEQFF
TRBV30,-,few,TRBJ1-1,TGTGCCTGGAGTCACACAGTGAACACTGAAGCTTTCTTT,CAWSHTVNTEAFF
TRBV28,-,-,TRBJ1-3,TGTGCCAGCAGTGGGGGCAATGAAAACACCATATATTTT,CASSGGNENTIYF
TRBV29-1,TRBD1,-,TRBJ2-7,TGCAGCGGCCGAACAGGGGCCGATGAGCAGTACTTC,CSGRTGADEQYF
TRBV6-6,TRBD1,-,TRBJ1-2,TGTGCCAGCAGTGACAGGGGGCGAGGCTACACCTTC,CASSDRGRGYTF
TRBV7-2,-,-,TRBJ2-1,TGTGCCAGCAGCTCTCTACGGGAGCAGTTCTTC,CASSSLREQFF
TRBV5-1,TRBD1,once,TRBJ1-4,TGCGCCAGCAGCCCAAGGGACAGCCCAACTAATGAAAAACTGTTTTTT,CASSPRDSPTNEKLFF
TRBV7-2,-,-,TRBJ1-1,TGTGCCAGCTCCCAGGGCAGAAACACTGAAGCTTTCTTT,CASSQGRNTEAFF
TRBV30,-,-,TRBJ1-5,TGTGCCTGGAGTGTAAGGGGAAGGGGTCAGCCCCAGCATTTT,CAWSVRGRGQPQHF
TRBV11-2,TRBD2,-,TRBJ2-3,TGTGCCAGCAGTTTAAGCGGGGCCACAGATACGCAGTATTTT,CASSLSGATDTQYF
TRBV6-5,-,once,TRBJ2-1,TGTGCCAGCAGTCCCTCGGGTTTGCGGGGTGAGCAGTTCTTC,CASSPSGLRGEQFF
TRBV7-6,-,-,TRBJ1-4,TGTGCCAGCAGCTTCGGGGGAGAAGAAAAACTGTTTTTT,CASSFGGEEKLFF
TRBV16,-,-,TRBJ1-1,TGTGCCAGCAGCCAGTTGGGCTTGGGCACTGAAGCTTTCTTT,CASSQLGLGTEAFF
TRBV19,TRBD1,few,TRBJ2-7,TGTGCCAGTAGTAAGGGACAGAGGGGCGAGCAGTACTTC,CASSKGQRGEQYF